This T cell receptor beta chain was profiled in a study of blood T cell repertoires in COVID-19. Overall study context: Sources were T cells, B-cell-depleted T cells, or PBMCs; the material itself was cDNA or gDNA.

Per the original methods: From reference gene primer amplification, estimates of nucleated cell counts were derived. The data were produced by immunoSEQ multiplex PCR, yet TCRdb's version contains in-frame clones alone and is incomplete. V, J and clone size are taken as reported in that table, and D and trimming were inferred from the DNA itself. The sample carries 200,000 to 300,000 clones, around 87% recorded once. The CDR3 is 14 amino acids. Losses at the gene ends were 4 bases for V and 5 bases for J; bases not matched to a gene: 3. The germline V gene has CDR1 PRHDT and CDR2 FYEKMQ (reference sequence).

The sequence came from a woman in her forties who had recovered from COVID-19. The chain recombines TRBV13 with TRBJ2-5; TRBD1 agrees at 11 bases. Sequenced material: peripheral blood. CDR3 DNA: TGTGCCAGCAGCTCGGACAGGGGGCAGGAGACCCAGTACTTC. Translation gives CASSSDRGQETQYF. The complete variable domain, with remaining parts taken from reference TRBV13 and TRBJ2-5, reads AAGVIQSPRHLIKEKRETATLKCYPIPRHDTVYWYQQGPGQDPQFLISFYEKMQSDKGSIPDRFSAQQFSDYHSELNMSSLELGDSALYFCASSSDRGQETQYFGPGTRLLVL.